This passage covers 30 T cell receptor beta chains from one sample sequenced in a study of T cell changes during pregnancy in multiple sclerosis. TCRdb keeps only in-frame clones here, not all; method: immunoSEQ multiplex PCR. The repertoire holds more than 60,000 clones, 75% to 95% seen once, with under 0.35% in the top ten. Sequences were derived from CD4+ T cells from peripheral blood mononuclear cells, sampled in the third trimester of pregnancy. These receptors came from a female donor in good health, enrolled as a control in a pregnancy study.

The chain couples TRBV7-2 to TRBJ1-4; 7 nucleotides agree with TRBD1. The length of the CDR3 is 16 residues. Trimming cost V 5 bases and J 8 bases; bases outside gene matches: 14. Per the germline V gene, CDR1 is SGHTA and CDR2 is FQGNSA. The CDR3 DNA reads as TGTGCCAGCAGCGCTGATAGGACAGGAGGGAGGGAAAAACTGTTTTTT. It codes for CASSADRTGGREKLFF.

This rearrangement joins TRBV6-5 to TRBJ1-1; D gene unclear. The CDR3 is 14 residues long. V shed 2 bases and J shed 1 base, with 8 bases lying between them. Germline CDR1 reads MNHEY; CDR2 reads SVGAGI. This chain's CDR3 is CASSYRAENTEAFF. CDR3 nucleotide sequence: TGTGCCAGCAGTTACCGAGCGGAGAACACTGAAGCTTTCTTT.

The chain recombines TRBV5-1 with TRBJ2-1, with D maybe TRBD2 (7 bases). This CDR3 has 16 residues. Trimming stripped 7 bases from V and 10 bases from J, with 27 bases between. CDR1 and CDR2 from the germline V gene are SGHRS and YFSETQ. The CDR3 reads CASSRIGGGAFGEQFF. DNA for the CDR3: TGCGCCAGCTCCCGAATTGGCGGGGGCGCCTTCGGAGAGCAGTTCTTC.

The chain has TRBV6-1 and TRBJ1-5; 7 bases agree with TRBD1. V trimming: 6 bases; J trimming: 5 bases; junction bases outside the gene matches: 7. Germline lookup yields CDR1 MNHNS and CDR2 SASEGT. The CDR3 loop spans 14 amino acids. CDR3 in amino acids: CASSYDRVDQPQHF. The DNA of the CDR3 is TGTGCCAGCAGCTATGACAGGGTCGATCAGCCCCAGCATTTT.

The V and J genes are TRBV7-2 and TRBJ1-1; D gene uncertain. The germline V gene encodes CDR1 SGHTA and CDR2 FQGNSA. CDR3 length: 14 residues. The V end was cut by 1 base, the J end by 4 bases, with 10 bases between. This chain's CDR3 is CASSLVVASTEAFF. The CDR3 DNA reads TGTGCCAGCAGCTTAGTGGTCGCGAGCACTGAAGCTTTCTTT.

V gene TRBV6-5 combines with J gene TRBJ2-4, with D possibly TRBD1 on 5 matching bases. The CDR3 extends over 14 amino acids. Between the trimmed V and J ends, which lost 0 bases and 6 bases, there was a span of 9 bases. The germline gives CDR1 MNHEY, CDR2 SVGAGI. The CDR3 loop is CASSYSQGRNIQYF. For the CDR3, the DNA is TGTGCCAGCAGTTACTCCCAGGGCCGAAACATTCAGTACTTC.

This clone was observed a single time. This sequence joins TRBV5-6 and TRBJ1-2, with 8 bases matching TRBD1. In germline, CDR1 is SGHDT, CDR2 YYEEEE. The junction had 9 bases not matched to a gene; V was cut back by 4 bases and J by 7 bases. This CDR3 has 14 amino acids. The DNA of the CDR3 is TGTGCCAGCAGCGTGGGCCGACAGGGGAGTGGCTACACCTTC. This sequence encodes CASSVGRQGSGYTF.

This clone was seen a single time. This chain uses TRBV5-4 with TRBJ2-2; possible D gene TRBD2, 7 bases. Trimming shortened V by 5 bases and J by 2 bases, and 13 bases separated the two germline ends. Germline V lookup: CDR1 SGHNT, CDR2 YYREEE (reference sequence). The CDR3 consists of 15 residues. The CDR3 DNA is TGTGCCAGCAGGAAGGGGGGGCCAAACACCGGGGAGCTGTTTTTT. Protein sequence: CASRKGGPNTGELFF.

This CDR3 reads CASSYRQGGAGELFF. Written as DNA, the CDR3 is TGTGCCAGCAGCTACCGACAGGGGGGGGCCGGGGAGCTGTTTTTT. The V call is TRBV5-4, the J call TRBJ2-2, with TRBD1 matching 9 bases. The CDR3 is 15 amino acids. In germline, CDR1 is SGHNT, CDR2 YYREEE (reference sequence). The trim removed 3 bases at V and 6 bases at J, leaving 6 bases unmatched.

The chain has TRBV5-6 and TRBJ1-4; tentatively, D is TRBD1 (5 bases). V dropped 4 bases and J dropped 9 bases, with 22 bases sitting between them. The CDR3 totals 16 residues. Germline-derived CDR1 and CDR2 are SGHDT and YYEEEE. The CDR3 region has the DNA TGTGCCAGCAGCCAGACGAGTGGGGCACTGGCGAAAAAACTGTTTTTT. It yields the protein CASSQTSGALAKKLFF.

This clone has only one observation. The chain couples TRBV5-1 to TRBJ2-7; D is possibly TRBD1 (5 bases). Germline V gene lookup returns CDR1 SGHRS and CDR2 YFSETQ. The CDR3 totals 13 residues. V lost 0 bases and J 7 bases, leaving 11 bases between the germline ends. CDR3 sequence: CASSLGQTREQYF. The CDR3 DNA is TGCGCCAGCAGCTTGGGACAGACGAGGGAGCAGTACTTC.

The chain recombines TRBV7-2 with TRBJ2-7; 9 bases fit TRBD2. Germline CDR1 and CDR2: SGHTA and FQGNSA. CDR3 length: 14 residues. The V segment lost 6 bases and the J segment 6 bases; nucleotides outside the gene matches: 9. CDR3 protein: CASSTGTSRGEQYF. CDR3 DNA: TGTGCCAGCAGTACCGGGACTAGCCGCGGCGAGCAGTACTTC.

This chain uses TRBV9 with TRBJ2-1; D not resolved. Trimming removed 3 bases from V and 4 bases from J, with 23 bases in between. The CDR3 is 18 amino acids. Germline V CDR1 and CDR2: SGDLS, YYNGEE. In nucleotides, the CDR3 is TGTGCCAGCAGCGAGGTCAGGATTCCCTTCAATCCTTACAATGAGCAGTTCTTC. As protein: CASSEVRIPFNPYNEQFF.

The gene calls are TRBV27 and TRBJ2-7; D is perhaps TRBD1 (6 bases). The V gene lost 4 bases and the J gene lost 3 bases, with 13 bases spanning the gap. The CDR3 covers 14 residues. Germline V lookup: CDR1 MNHEY, CDR2 SMNVEV (reference sequence). CDR3 DNA: TGTGCCAGCAGTTCCGGGACACTCCTCTACGAGCAGTACTTC. This sequence encodes CASSSGTLLYEQYF.

V is TRBV9 and J is TRBJ1-2; TRBD1 might be the D (6 bases). CDR1 is SGDLS and CDR2 is YYNGEE in the germline V gene. Trimming pared 0 bases from V and 2 bases from J, leaving 8 bases between. This CDR3 has 14 amino acids. The CDR3 coding sequence is TGTGCCAGCAGCGTAGAGGGGGAAAACTATGGCTACACCTTC. Translated, it gives CASSVEGENYGYTF.

CDR3 nucleotide sequence: TGTGCCAGCAGCTTAGAGTCGGGGGGAAGACGAGCTTTCTTT. Translating gives CASSLESGGRRAFF. The rearrangement joins TRBV7-2 to TRBJ1-1; tentative D call: TRBD1 (5 bases). CDR1 and CDR2 from the germline V gene are SGHTA and FQGNSA. The CDR3 has 14 residues. V was pared by 1 base and J by 10 bases, with 16 bases between.

The chain employs TRBV29-1 and TRBJ2-3, with a tentative D call TRBD1 (5 bases). The CDR3 has 12 residues. Germline CDR1 is SQVTM and CDR2 is ANQGSEA. Between the trimmed V and J ends, which lost 5 bases and 4 bases, there was a span of 10 bases. The CDR3 nucleotides read TGCAGCGTTATTCAGGGCTCAGATACGCAGTATTTT. This sequence encodes CSVIQGSDTQYF.

The chain recombines TRBV18 with TRBJ2-3, with TRBD2 as a possible D gene (5 bases). CDR3 length equals 17 residues. Germline V lookup: CDR1 KGHSH, CDR2 LQKENI. The V end was cut by 0 bases, the J end by 0 bases, with 13 bases between. In DNA, the CDR3 is TGTGCCAGCTCACCACCGGCTGCTAGCACTAGCACAGATACGCAGTATTTT. This sequence encodes CASSPPAASTSTDTQYF.

This chain links TRBV6-5 with TRBJ2-1, with 10 bases that match TRBD2. Germline V gene data show CDR1 as MNHEY and CDR2 as SVGAGI. This CDR3 is built from 15 residues. J gave up 6 bases and V 6 bases, and 8 bases lay outside the gene matches. The CDR3 loop is CASSPQRGGLNEQFF. As DNA, the CDR3 is TGTGCCAGCAGCCCCCAGCGGGGGGGCCTCAATGAGCAGTTCTTC.

This clone was seen a handful of times. V usage is TRBV2 and J usage is TRBJ1-6; no clear D. The V gene lost 3 bases and the J gene lost 5 bases, with 8 bases spanning the gap. Germline CDR1 SNHLY, CDR2 FYNNEI. The CDR3 consists of 14 residues. CDR3 amino acids: CASSEGRNNSPLHF. The CDR3 nucleotides are TGTGCCAGCAGTGAGGGCAGGAATAATTCACCCCTCCACTTT. Full variable domain (remainder filled in from reference TRBV2 and TRBJ1-6): EPEVTQTPSHQVTQMGQEVILRCVPISNHLYFYWYRQILGQKVEFLVSFYNNEISEKSEIFDDQFSVERPDGSNFTLKIRSTKLEDSAMYFCASSEGRNNSPLHFGNGTRLTVT.

This sequence joins TRBV7-9 and TRBJ2-7, with a possible D match to TRBD1 (6 bases). V lost 5 bases and J 1 base, leaving 12 bases between the germline ends. The CDR3 has 14 residues. Germline loops: CDR1 SEHNR, CDR2 FQNEAQ (reference sequence). The DNA of the CDR3 is TGTGCCAGCAGCCAGACGGACAGTTCCTACGAGCAGTACTTC. Protein sequence: CASSQTDSSYEQYF.

This clone is a singleton in its sample. The gene calls are TRBV6-1 and TRBJ1-2, with D possibly being TRBD1 (5 bases). V shed 2 bases and J shed 7 bases, with 20 bases lying between them. The CDR3 length is 16 residues. Germline-derived CDR1 and CDR2 are MNHNS and SASEGT. Written as DNA, the CDR3 is TGTGCCAGCAGTGAATGGGGGACTCCGGGGGGTGGTGGCTACACCTTC. This sequence encodes CASSEWGTPGGGGYTF.

The chain carries TRBV15 and TRBJ1-1; D call uncertain. Trimming removed 4 bases at V and 0 bases at J, with 9 bases between. Germline V gene sequence: CDR1 LNHNV, CDR2 YYDKDF (reference sequence). The CDR3 loop spans 14 amino acids. CDR3 sequence: CATSKDRLNTEAFF. CDR3 sequence (DNA): TGTGCCACCAGCAAAGACCGGTTGAACACTGAAGCTTTCTTT.

This rearrangement joins TRBV30 to TRBJ2-5; D may be TRBD2 (6 bases). Trimming cost V 2 bases and J 4 bases, with 14 bases left between them. The CDR3 has 14 residues. Germline-derived CDR1 and CDR2 are GTSNPN and SVGIG (reference sequence). CDR3 sequence reads: CAWSLRRGPETQYF. The CDR3 nucleotides read TGTGCCTGGAGTCTGAGGCGGGGTCCAGAGACCCAGTACTTC.

The rearrangement joins TRBV2 to TRBJ2-3; D may be TRBD2 (5 bases). Trimming shortened V by 3 bases and J by 4 bases, and 11 bases separated the two germline ends. This CDR3 comprises 14 residues. The germline CDR1 and CDR2 sequences are SNHLY and FYNNEI. CDR3 region: CASSDSLDPDTQYF. The CDR3 nucleotides are TGTGCCAGCAGTGATTCACTAGATCCAGATACGCAGTATTTT.

The sample holds one count of this clone. The gene calls are TRBV11-3 and TRBJ2-2; the D is unclear. The CDR3 covers 15 residues. Per the germline V gene, CDR1 is SGHNT and CDR2 is YENEEA. The V and J ends lost 3 bases and 0 bases respectively, with 8 bases between them. The CDR3 region is CASSLAGTNTGELFF. In DNA form, the CDR3 reads TGTGCCAGCAGCTTGGCAGGAACGAACACCGGGGAGCTGTTTTTT.

The chain uses TRBV5-8 and TRBJ1-1; D uncertain. Trimming took 5 bases from V and 4 from J, leaving 15 bases between them. The CDR3 is 14 amino acids. Germline CDR1 SGHTS, CDR2 YDEGEE. CDR3 DNA sequence: TGTGCCAGCAGTCTCGACGGGGAGATCACTGAAGCTTTCTTT. It codes for CASSLDGEITEAFF.

The chain combines TRBV30 with TRBJ2-3; weak D call: TRBD1 (6 bases). This CDR3 has 12 residues. V lost 5 bases and J lost 4, with 10 bases in between. Per the germline V gene, CDR1 is GTSNPN and CDR2 is SVGIG (reference sequence). CDR3 in DNA: TGTGCCTGGGGGGCAGGGGCAGATACGCAGTATTTT. It yields the protein CAWGAGADTQYF.

This chain links TRBV5-1 with TRBJ2-5, with TRBD1 as a possible D gene (6 bases). The germline gives CDR1 SGHRS, CDR2 YFSETQ. This CDR3 is 14 amino acids long. V lost 3 bases, J lost 5 bases, and 14 bases lay in between. The CDR3 loop is CASSSAGDWETQYF. The CDR3 DNA reads TGCGCCAGCAGCTCCGCAGGGGATTGGGAGACCCAGTACTTC.

The rearrangement uses TRBV18 and TRBJ1-2; 8 bases map to TRBD1. CDR1 is KGHSH, CDR2 LQKENI, per germline. V lost 3 bases to trimming and J lost 1 base; unmatched junction nucleotides: 4. There are 15 residues in the CDR3. The CDR3 protein is CASSPSGQGNYGYTF. CDR3 coding DNA: TGTGCCAGCTCACCCTCCGGACAGGGTAACTATGGCTACACCTTC.